Listed below are T cell receptor beta chains from one sample, sequenced in a study of CD8+CD57+ T cells in acquired aplastic anemia. MiXCR was run by TCRdb on the reads, yielding one entry per CDR3 protein. The sample contains approximately 120,000 distinct CDR3 sequences, almost 40% of which appear only once. The sequenced material came from sorted CD4+, CD8+, or CD8+CD57+ T cells (not recorded which) from PBMCs. The receptor source for this set is a human donor with aplastic anemia. Each CDR3 is given with its conserved first and last residue. The D gene is left open where the match is weak. Clone size is stated in some rows and not others, as once, few, many or a class when expanded.

D	J	V	size	CDR3	DNA
-	TRBJ1-5	TRBV6-1	many	CASSDPHRAELPQHF	TGTGCCAGCAGTGACCCTCACAGGGCCGAACTACCCCAGCATTTT
-	TRBJ1-1	TRBV5-1	many	CASSLDYGGRGTEAFF	TGCGCCAGCAGCTTGGATTATGGGGGGCGAGGGACTGAAGCTTTCTTT
-	TRBJ1-4	TRBV20-1	-	CSAKKWGTNEKLFF	TGCAGTGCTAAAAAGTGGGGAACTAATGAAAAACTGTTTTTT
-	TRBJ1-5	TRBV12-3/TRBV12-4	many	CASSLAYSNQPQHF	TGTGCCAGCAGTTTAGCATATAGCAATCAGCCCCAGCATTTT
-	TRBJ1-2	TRBV19	many	CASSIFDRASYGYTF	TGTGCCAGTAGTATCTTTGACAGAGCTTCTTATGGCTACACCTTC
-	TRBJ1-6	TRBV4-3	many	CASSQSDRYNSPLHF	TGCGCCAGCAGCCAATCCGACAGGTATAATTCACCCCTCCACTTT
TRBD2	TRBJ2-3	TRBV29-1	many	CSVATSGAQYF	TGCAGCGTCGCGACTAGCGGGGCGCAGTATTTT
TRBD1	TRBJ1-2	TRBV7-9	many	CASSPGQVDGYGYTF	TGTGCCAGCAGCCCTGGACAGGTGGACGGCTATGGCTACACCTTC
TRBD1	TRBJ1-4	TRBV4-3	-	CASSQQGGGEKLFF	TGCGCCAGCAGCCAACAGGGGGGGGGTGAAAAACTGTTTTTT
TRBD1	TRBJ1-6	TRBV2	many	CASSEGRTGTFYNSPLHF	TGTGCCAGCAGTGAAGGGCGGACAGGGACTTTCTATAATTCACCCCTCCACTTT
-	TRBJ1-6	TRBV10-3	many	CAINGQINSPLHF	TGTGCCATCAATGGACAGATTAATTCACCCCTCCACTTT
TRBD2	TRBJ2-3	TRBV29-1	few	CSVGTSGAQYF	TGCAGCGTGGGGACTAGCGGGGCGCAGTATTTT
-	TRBJ1-3	TRBV29-1	many	CSVRLSGNTIYF	TGCAGCGTCCGGCTCTCTGGAAACACCATATATTTT
TRBD1	TRBJ2-5	TRBV19	many	CASSIEPPGQGETQYF	TGTGCCAGTAGTATAGAACCCCCAGGACAGGGGGAGACCCAGTACTTC
TRBD1	TRBJ2-3	TRBV5-4	many	CASSLGGQGPTDTQYF	TGTGCCAGCAGCTTGGGGGGACAGGGACCCACAGATACGCAGTATTTT
-	TRBJ1-2	TRBV7-2	few	CASSLAHYGYTF	TGTGCCAGCAGCTTAGCGCACTATGGCTACACCTTC
TRBD1	TRBJ2-1	TRBV12-3/TRBV12-4	many	CASSFGTGGYNEQFF	TGTGCCAGCAGTTTCGGAACAGGGGGTTACAATGAGCAGTTCTTC
TRBD2	TRBJ2-5	TRBV9	few	CASSAGGGAQETQYF	TGTGCCAGCAGCGCTGGCGGGGGGGCACAAGAGACCCAGTACTTC
TRBD1	TRBJ1-2	TRBV6-4	many	CASRLTGVADGYTF	TGTGCCAGCAGACTGACAGGGGTGGCAGATGGCTACACCTTC
-	TRBJ2-2	TRBV14	many	CASSQGRFTGELFF	TGTGCCAGCAGCCAAGGGCGCTTCACCGGGGAGCTGTTTTTT
-	TRBJ2-3	TRBV6-1	-	CASSIYRGGGGDTQYF	TGTGCCAGCAGTATATACAGGGGAGGTGGAGGAGATACGCAGTATTTT
-	TRBJ2-6	TRBV13	-	CASSLGHRDSGANVLTF	TGTGCCAGCAGCTTGGGACACAGAGACTCTGGGGCCAACGTCCTGACTTTC
-	TRBJ1-2	TRBV18	few	CASSPPATHLLF	TGTGCCAGCTCACCGCCAGCGACGCACCTCCTCTTC
TRBD1	TRBJ1-6	TRBV19	-	CASMGTGASYNSPLHF	TGTGCCAGTATGGGGACAGGTGCCTCCTATAATTCACCCCTCCACTTT
-	TRBJ1-5	TRBV6-1	few	CASRRFSLGQEGNQPQHF	TGTGCCAGCAGGAGATTTTCCCTGGGGCAGGAAGGCAATCAGCCCCAGCATTTT
-	TRBJ1-4	TRBV25-1	-	CASSEHTNNEKLFF	TGTGCCAGCAGTGAACACACTAATAATGAAAAACTGTTTTTT
TRBD2	TRBJ2-3	TRBV5-1	many	CASSPGTSGGITDTQYF	TGCGCCAGCAGCCCCGGGACTAGCGGGGGGATAACAGATACGCAGTATTTT
-	TRBJ2-5	TRBV2	-	CASSEASVFGGSYQETQYF	TGTGCCAGCAGTGAAGCTAGTGTCTTTGGGGGCTCGTACCAAGAGACCCAGTACTTC
-	TRBJ1-4	TRBV2	once	CASVVREKLFF	TGTGCCAGCGTAGTACGGGAAAAACTGTTTTTT
TRBD2	TRBJ2-1	TRBV5-1	-	CASSLTGPGGSYNEQFF	TGCGCCAGCAGCTTGACAGGCCCGGGGGGCTCCTACAATGAGCAGTTCTTC
-	TRBJ1-1	TRBV12-3/TRBV12-4	many	CASRIQGMAGEAFF	TGTGCCAGCAGGATACAGGGCATGGCAGGTGAAGCTTTCTTT
-	TRBJ1-2	TRBV19	-	CAGRQVGTNYGYTF	TGTGCCGGGCGACAGGTGGGAACTAACTATGGCTACACCTTC
TRBD1	TRBJ1-6	TRBV7-7	-	CASSLADRDIGSPLHF	TGTGCCAGCAGCTTAGCGGACAGGGACATAGGTTCACCCCTCCACTTT
-	TRBJ2-3	TRBV24-1	-	CATSAALGGTDTQYF	TGTGCCACCAGTGCGGCTCTGGGGGGAACAGATACGCAGTATTTT
TRBD1	TRBJ2-7	TRBV7-9	-	CASSSRQGRVQYF	TGTGCCAGCAGCTCTCGACAGGGGCGGGTGCAGTACTTC
TRBD1	TRBJ1-5	TRBV19	-	CASSRDRWGQPQHF	TGTGCCAGTAGTAGGGACAGGTGGGGTCAGCCCCAGCATTTT
TRBD1	TRBJ1-1	TRBV20-1	many	CSASQGARTEAFF	TGCAGTGCTAGCCAGGGGGCCAGAACTGAAGCTTTCTTT
TRBD1	TRBJ1-1	TRBV19	-	CASKDRVNTEAFF	TGTGCCAGTAAGGACAGGGTGAACACTGAAGCTTTCTTT
-	TRBJ1-1	TRBV19	many	CASSTLRFSDPSEAFF	TGTGCCAGTAGTACTCTTCGTTTCTCGGACCCATCTGAAGCTTTCTTT
-	TRBJ1-6	TRBV20-1	many	CSVEGGGSPLHF	TGCAGTGTGGAGGGTGGCGGGTCACCCCTCCACTTT
-	TRBJ2-3	TRBV5-4	-	CASSLGGPSAGDTQYF	TGTGCCAGCAGCTTGGGAGGACCCTCGGCCGGAGATACGCAGTATTTT
-	TRBJ2-1	TRBV3-1	-	CASSPTQVSLNEQFF	TGTGCCAGCAGCCCGACCCAAGTTAGTCTTAATGAGCAGTTCTTC
TRBD1	TRBJ1-1	TRBV10-3	-	CAISDVGTGAEAFF	TGTGCCATCAGTGATGTCGGGACAGGGGCTGAAGCTTTCTTT
-	TRBJ1-5	TRBV15	many	CATSREAGNQPQHF	TGTGCCACCAGCAGAGAGGCTGGTAATCAGCCCCAGCATTTT
-	TRBJ1-2	TRBV29-1	many	CSVEDLNKKGLDYGYTF	TGCAGCGTTGAAGATCTAAATAAGAAGGGGTTGGACTATGGCTACACCTTC
TRBD2	TRBJ2-7	TRBV29-1	-	CSVETSGFLDPYEQYF	TGCAGCGTTGAGACTAGCGGGTTCCTGGATCCCTACGAGCAGTACTTC
TRBD2	TRBJ2-7	TRBV7-9	few	CASSTQRGISYEQYF	TGTGCCAGCAGCACACAGCGGGGAATCTCCTACGAGCAGTACTTC
TRBD1	TRBJ1-1	TRBV5-6	-	CASSNSRGLNTEAFF	TGTGCCAGTAGTAACTCAAGGGGGCTGAACACTGAAGCTTTCTTT
-	TRBJ2-3	TRBV7-3	-	CASSLIGPTGDTQYF	TGTGCCAGCAGCTTAATAGGACCTACAGGTGATACGCAGTATTTT
TRBD1	TRBJ2-2	TRBV5-1	few	CASSAQGGTGELFF	TGCGCCAGCAGCGCACAGGGGGGCACCGGGGAGCTGTTTTTT
-	TRBJ1-3	TRBV6-5	-	CASSFLQQGIGNTIYF	TGTGCCAGCAGTTTTTTACAGCAGGGGATAGGAAACACCATATATTTT
-	TRBJ2-7	TRBV7-7	-	CASRMMRPEQYF	TGTGCCAGCAGGATGATGAGACCAGAGCAGTACTTC
-	TRBJ1-6	TRBV15	few	CATSRDQRNSPLHF	TGTGCCACCAGCAGAGATCAACGGAATTCACCCCTCCACTTT
-	TRBJ2-3	TRBV5-8	many	CASSLVGGKELQYF	TGTGCCAGCAGCTTGGTCGGAGGAAAAGAGCTACAGTATTTT
-	TRBJ1-6	TRBV3-1	many	CASSQVSNPKSPLHF	TGTGCCAGCAGCCAAGTTTCGAACCCTAAGTCACCCCTCCACTTT